This record looks at one TCR beta chain sequence and its context. Its target is unknown. The CDR3 has 15 residues. V shed 7 bases and J shed 8 bases, with 24 bases lying between them. The germline gives CDR1 MNHEY, CDR2 SVGEGT. This sample is part of a study of blood T cells in healthy people across ages. Study-level results: Older individuals had lower TCR beta diversity per million T cells (the decline was roughly linear).

The donors, healthy Caucasians from Russia, were aged 6 to 90. Isolated PBMCs totaled at least 7 million in each sample. The amount of total RNA extracted per sample was at least 6 micrograms. With a J-beta primer mix and a sample-barcoded 5' primer, a second PCR ran about 7 to 11 cycles. In TCRdb, the 5' RACE reads were re-called with MiXCR into one record per CDR3 protein. The sample yields about 730,000 distinct CDR3 sequences, around 46% seen once. J is TRBJ2-7 and V is TRBV6-2 or TRBV6-3; perhaps TRBD1 as D (6 bases). Sequences were obtained from blood. The receptor comes from a woman aged 60-70 years in good health. The CDR3 coding sequence is TGTGCCAGCAACTCAGTGGGAGAGGGGGAATTACAGCAGTACTTC. It yields the protein CASNSVGEGELQQYF.